The rows below give T cell receptor beta chains drawn from one sample of a study of CD8 T cells in Susac syndrome. One entry per CDR3 protein, called by TCRdb with MiXCR from the immunoSEQ multiplex PCR reads. This repertoire shows 350,000 to 550,000 distinct CDR3 sequences, around 85% found once; its top ten account for around 0.12%. The sequenced sample consisted of CD8+ T cells from PBMCs. The source of these receptors is a human donor with multiple sclerosis. Each CDR3 is given with its conserved first and last residue. D genes are given only for firm matches. Clone size is not always given. Where it is, it says once, few, many or a class for expanded clones.

>TRBJ1-2|-|TRBV5-6|-
TGTGCCAGCAGCCTGACTGGGGGATCGGATGGCTACACCTTC
CASSLTGGSDGYTF
>TRBJ2-2|-|TRBV6-5|few
TGTGCCAGCAGTTACTCGAGCGGGGGGGAGCTGTTTTTT
CASSYSSGGELFF
>TRBJ2-7|-|TRBV4-2|-
TGTGCCAGCAGCCAAGATAAAGGGGGATTCTACGAGCAGTACTTC
CASSQDKGGFYEQYF
>TRBJ2-7|TRBD1|TRBV27|-
TGTGCCAGCAGTGCTGGGACAGGAGGGGGCTACGAGCAGTACTTC
CASSAGTGGGYEQYF
>TRBJ2-1|TRBD2|TRBV7-9|-
TGTGCCAGCAGCCCCCCTAGCGGGAAGAACAATGAGCAGTTCTTC
CASSPPSGKNNEQFF
>TRBJ2-1|TRBD2|TRBV6-1|-
TGTGCCAGCCACCAAACCGTGGCTAGCGGGGCTTACAATGAGCAGTTCTTC
CASHQTVASGAYNEQFF
>TRBJ1-2|TRBD1|TRBV4-1|-
TGCGCCAGCAGCCCCGGGAGGGACAGAAGCGGGTCAAATGGCTACACCTTC
CASSPGRDRSGSNGYTF
>TRBJ1-5|-|TRBV6-1|-
TGTGCCAGCAGTGAAGCGGGGGACGGGTATCAGCCCCAGCATTTT
CASSEAGDGYQPQHF
>TRBJ1-1|-|TRBV30|-
TGTGCCTCTCCGGGGGCCACTGAAGCTTTCTTT
CASPGATEAFF
>TRBJ1-5|TRBD1|TRBV6-1|-
TGTGCCAGCAGTGAAGCGAGGACAGGAATTTATCAGCCCCAGCATTTT
CASSEARTGIYQPQHF
>TRBJ2-2|TRBD2|TRBV6-5|-
TGTGCCAGCAGTTACCTAGCGGGAGAGGTAACCGGGGAGCTGTTTTTT
CASSYLAGEVTGELFF
>TRBJ1-4|-|TRBV6-1|few
TGTGCCAGCAGTGATTCAGGGAGTAATGAAAAACTGTTTTTT
CASSDSGSNEKLFF
>TRBJ2-7|-|TRBV9|-
TGTGCCAGCAGCCCCTGGGGGGATCCGACCGACGAGCAGTACTTC
CASSPWGDPTDEQYF
>TRBJ2-1|TRBD2|TRBV30|-
TGTGCCTGGAGCGGGGACACCCTTAGCGGGAAGAGCTCCTACAATGAGCAGTTCTTC
CAWSGDTLSGKSSYNEQFF
>TRBJ2-2|-|TRBV7-7|-
TGTGCTAGCAGCTTAAGTTACGGAGACACCGGGGAGCTGTTTTTT
CASSLSYGDTGELFF
>TRBJ1-5|-|TRBV11-2|-
TGTGCCAGCAGCTTAGAACCGTTCGGACGGCTGAATCAGCCCCAGCATTTT
CASSLEPFGRLNQPQHF
>TRBJ1-1|-|TRBV4-2|-
TGTGCCAGCAGCCAAGCTTTGGGTAACACTGAAGCTTTCTTT
CASSQALGNTEAFF
>TRBJ2-7|-|TRBV4-1|-
TGTGCCAGCAGCCAAGTTTTGGGAAGCTACGAGCAGTACTTC
CASSQVLGSYEQYF
>TRBJ2-1|-|TRBV7-9|-
TGTGCCAGCAGCTTAACGGGGACCACTTACAATGAGCAGTTCTTC
CASSLTGTTYNEQFF
>TRBJ1-5|-|TRBV12-3/TRBV12-4|few
TGTGCCAGCAGTTGGGGGGACAATCAGCCCCAGCATTTT
CASSWGDNQPQHF
>TRBJ2-1|-|TRBV12-3/TRBV12-4|-
TGTGCCAGCAGCGACGCACAGGGTTCCCTTTACTCCTACAATGAGCAGTTCTTC
CASSDAQGSLYSYNEQFF
>TRBJ2-4|TRBD2|TRBV7-2|-
TGTGCCAGCAGCTTAGGACGGATACTAGCGGGGGGTGGTAAAAACATTCAGTACTTC
CASSLGRILAGGGKNIQYF
>TRBJ2-7|-|TRBV5-4|-
TGTGCCAGCAGCCCCTTCGCCGCGCTTGCCTACGAGCAGTACTTC
CASSPFAALAYEQYF
>TRBJ2-2|-|TRBV4-1|-
TGCGCCAGCAGCCAAGAGGCGGCGAACACCGGGGAGCTGTTTTTT
CASSQEAANTGELFF
>TRBJ2-7|TRBD1|TRBV28|-
TGTGCCAGCAGTCCAACCCGGGGACAGGGGGCAAGTCGGGAGCAGTACTTC
CASSPTRGQGASREQYF
>TRBJ2-5|TRBD2|TRBV4-1|-
TGCGCCAGCAGCCAAGAACTAGCGGGATACCAAGAGACCCAGTACTTC
CASSQELAGYQETQYF
>TRBJ2-1|-|TRBV4-1|-
TGCGCCAGCAGCCAGGCCCCTCGTGGATACAATGAGCAGTTCTTC
CASSQAPRGYNEQFF
>TRBJ2-3|-|TRBV11-1|-
TGTGCCAGCAGCTTTGGAAGGGGGGAGTACACAGATACGCAGTATTTT
CASSFGRGEYTDTQYF
>TRBJ2-7|TRBD1|TRBV19|-
TGTGCCAGTAGCCCGCAACCGGGACAGGGGGCCTACGAGCAGTACTTC
CASSPQPGQGAYEQYF
>TRBJ1-5|TRBD1|TRBV12-3/TRBV12-4|-
TGTGCCACCTCAGGGGGTTTGAATCAGCCCCAGCATTTT
CATSGGLNQPQHF
>TRBJ1-2|-|TRBV5-1|-
TGCGCCAGCAGGCGACCCGGGGACTATGGCTACACCTTC
CASRRPGDYGYTF
>TRBJ2-6|TRBD1|TRBV7-9|-
TGTGCCAGCAACCAGGGGGCGGGCGGGGCCAACGTCCTGACTTTC
CASNQGAGGANVLTF
>TRBJ2-5|-|TRBV27|-
TGTGCCAGCAGACCGGCCGCCTCGGGAGAGACCCAGTACTTC
CASRPAASGETQYF
>TRBJ2-5|TRBD2|TRBV5-1|-
TGCGCCAGCAGCTTGGCCGTTAGCGGGGGCGCTCGTGAGACCCAGTACTTC
CASSLAVSGGARETQYF
>TRBJ2-7|TRBD1|TRBV30|-
TGTGCCTGGAGTAACGGACAGGGGGACTACGAGCAGTACTTC
CAWSNGQGDYEQYF
>TRBJ2-2|-|TRBV10-3|-
TGTGCCATCAGCTACGGGGAACTGAACACCGGGGAGCTGTTTTTT
CAISYGELNTGELFF
>TRBJ2-7|-|TRBV2|-
TGTGCCAGCAAGGGATTAAGCTCCTACGAGCAGTACTTC
CASKGLSSYEQYF
>TRBJ1-4|TRBD1|TRBV30|few
TGTGCCTGGACAGGGGGCACCACTAATGAAAAACTGTTTTTT
CAWTGGTTNEKLFF
>TRBJ2-1|-|TRBV29-1|-
TGCAGCGTTGAAGCGGGGGCGTCCGGTGAGCAGTTCTTC
CSVEAGASGEQFF
>TRBJ1-2|-|TRBV7-9|-
TGTGCCAGCAGCTTAGGGGCCACCTGGTTAGGTGGCTACACCTTC
CASSLGATWLGGYTF
>TRBJ1-4|-|TRBV5-4|-
TGTGCCAGCAGCCGTATCGGGACGGAAAAACTGTTTTTT
CASSRIGTEKLFF
>TRBJ1-5|TRBD1|TRBV2|-
TGTGCCAGCCAAGACAGGGTTACTCAGCCCCAGCATTTT
CASQDRVTQPQHF
>TRBJ1-1|-|TRBV29-1|-
TGCAGCGTTTATTGGAGGGTTGAAGCTTTCTTT
CSVYWRVEAFF
>TRBJ1-5|-|TRBV12-3/TRBV12-4|-
TGTGCCAGCTGCATCACACCCTCACTTAATAGCAATCAGCCCCAGCATTTT
CASCITPSLNSNQPQHF
>TRBJ2-1|TRBD2|TRBV9|few
TGTGCCAGCAGCGTAGTTAGCGGGACCTACAATGAGCAGTTCTTC
CASSVVSGTYNEQFF
>TRBJ2-7|-|TRBV7-9|-
TGTGCCAGCAGCACCCCCGTGGGGGTCAGCGAGCAGTACTTC
CASSTPVGVSEQYF
>TRBJ1-1|-|TRBV7-2|-
TGTGCCAGCAGCCTCCCCCTAGGGCTAACTGAAGCTTTCTTT
CASSLPLGLTEAFF
>TRBJ2-7|TRBD1|TRBV20-1|-
TGCAGTGCTCGGACAGGGGGTAACCACGAGCAGTACTTC
CSARTGGNHEQYF
>TRBJ1-1|-|TRBV6-1|once
TGTGCCAGCAGTATGGGGGTCGGAGTGCCGAACACTGAAGCTTTCTTT
CASSMGVGVPNTEAFF
>TRBJ2-1|TRBD2|TRBV12-5|-
TGTGCTACATTCGGGACTAGCGGGAGTATAGGCAATGAGCAGTTCTTC
CATFGTSGSIGNEQFF
>TRBJ2-1|-|TRBV29-1|-
TGCAGCGCCGGGGTTGGTAGTTACAATGAGCAGTTCTTC
CSAGVGSYNEQFF
>TRBJ2-1|-|TRBV2|-
TGTGCCAGCAGTGAAAGATCCCCGGATACAATCAATGATCAGTTCTTC
CASSERSPDTINDQFF
>TRBJ2-5|TRBD1|TRBV5-1|-
TGCGCCAGCAGCTTGGGTTGGTCAGGGGGCGTGGAGACCCAGTACTTC
CASSLGWSGGVETQYF
>TRBJ1-1|-|TRBV30|-
TGTGCCTGGAGTGTAAATTCAGGGCTGAACACTGAAGCTTTCTTT
CAWSVNSGLNTEAFF
>TRBJ1-6|-|TRBV30|-
TGTGCCTGGAGTGAGGGCGTTGGTAATTCACCCCTCCACTTT
CAWSEGVGNSPLHF